Below, 22 T cell receptor beta chains from the same sample are listed, as sequenced in a study of blood T cell repertoires in COVID-19. The repertoire was sequenced with immunoSEQ multiplex PCR; TCRdb's copy has only in-frame clones and lacks some. The table shows fewer than 200,000 clones, with roughly 70% occurring only once. Sequencing was done on a sample of peripheral blood. The receptors stem from a woman over 75 with acute or convalescent COVID-19.

The rearrangement joins TRBV19 to TRBJ1-5; D is undetermined. CDR3 length equals 13 residues. CDR1 is LNHDA, CDR2 SQIVND, per germline (reference sequence). V shed 3 bases and J shed 7 bases, with 10 bases lying between them. The CDR3 sequence is CASSMPGYQPQHF. The DNA for the CDR3 is TGTGCCAGTAGTATGCCCGGTTACCAGCCCCAGCATTTT.

The chain couples TRBV6-1 to TRBJ2-3; the D gene is possibly TRBD2 (6 bases). This CDR3 contains 16 residues. Germline-derived CDR1 and CDR2 are MNHNS and SASEGT. The V gene lost 0 bases and the J gene lost 0 bases, with 10 bases spanning the gap. The CDR3 DNA sequence: TGTGCCAGCAGTGAAGCTGGGGGACTTAGCACAGATACGCAGTATTTT. Translation: CASSEAGGLSTDTQYF.

This clone showed up just a few times. The chain joins TRBV28 to TRBJ2-1; 8 bases agree with TRBD1. V trimming: 5 bases; J trimming: 5 bases; junction bases outside the gene matches: 8. There are 15 residues in the CDR3. The germline CDR1 and CDR2 sequences are MDHEN and SYDVKM. DNA of the CDR3: TGTGCCAGCAGTGCCCCAGGGGGCCCGGACAATGAGCAGTTCTTC. Translating it yields CASSAPGGPDNEQFF.

This clone came up once. Other DNA sequences in the same sample also yield this CDR3. This chain uses TRBV9 with TRBJ2-5; 13 bases match TRBD2. In germline, CDR1 is SGDLS, CDR2 YYNGEE. Trimming removed 0 bases from V and 2 bases from J; junction bases left unmatched: 1. The CDR3 totals 16 residues. CDR3 sequence (DNA): TGTGCCAGCAGCGTAGGGGGACTAGCGGGGCAAGAGACCCAGTACTTC. It specifies CASSVGGLAGQETQYF.

A few counts support this clone. The chain couples TRBV5-1 to TRBJ1-4, with TRBD1 matching 9 bases. The CDR3 covers 14 residues. V lost 5 bases to trimming and J lost 7 bases; unmatched junction nucleotides: 6. In germline, CDR1 is SGHRS, CDR2 YFSETQ. The chain's CDR3 is CASRQDRGSEKLFF. CDR3 DNA sequence: TGCGCCAGCAGACAGGACAGGGGCAGTGAAAAACTGTTTTTT. The variable domain in full, completed from reference TRBV5-1 and TRBJ1-4, reads KAGVTQTPRYLIKTRGQQVTLSCSPISGHRSVSWYQQTPGQGLQFLFEYFSETQRNKGNFPGRFSGRQFSNSRSEMNVSTLELGDSALYLCASRQDRGSEKLFFGSGTQLSVL.

This sequence joins TRBV6-2 or TRBV6-3 and TRBJ1-1; no reliable D call. The germline V gene has CDR1 MNHEY and CDR2 SVGEGT. The CDR3 spans 14 residues. The V gene lost 2 bases and the J gene lost 2 bases, with 9 bases spanning the gap. CDR3 DNA sequence: TGTGCCAGCAGTTACGAGGGCTCAAACACTGAAGCTTTCTTT. Its protein is CASSYEGSNTEAFF.

The V gene is TRBV12-3 or TRBV12-4, the J gene TRBJ1-6; 9 nucleotides line up with TRBD1. CDR3 length: 13 amino acids. Unmatched junction bases numbered 1, after V lost 6 bases and J lost 7 bases. The CDR3, as DNA: TGTGCCAGCAGGGGACAGGGAAATTCACCCCTCCACTTT. It translates to CASRGQGNSPLHF.

This clone rates as medium-sized. This chain links TRBV5-1 with TRBJ2-2, with D possibly TRBD1 on 5 matching bases. There are 14 residues in the CDR3. Germline V gene data show CDR1 as SGHRS and CDR2 as YFSETQ. The V end was cut by 5 bases, the J end by 0 bases, with 8 bases between. The CDR3 nucleotides read TGCGCCAGCAGGCAGGGCGCGAACACCGGGGAGCTGTTTTTT. This sequence encodes CASRQGANTGELFF.

The chain is built from TRBV28 and TRBJ2-2; D not certain. Germline CDR1 is MDHEN and CDR2 is SYDVKM. The CDR3 runs to 15 residues. V dropped 3 bases and J dropped 5 bases, with 13 bases sitting between them. CDR3 amino acids: CASSLADTPTGELFF. The DNA of the CDR3 is TGTGCCAGCAGTTTGGCAGACACTCCTACCGGGGAGCTGTTTTTT.

CDR3 DNA: TGTGCCAGCAGTTACCTTACAGGGACCCCAGGAGGTGTCTACAATGAGCAGTTCTTC. Translated, it gives CASSYLTGTPGGVYNEQFF. The chain carries TRBV6-7 and TRBJ2-1, with D possibly TRBD1 on 6 matching bases. TRBV6-7 is recorded as an ORF, its role being uncertain. CDR3 length equals 19 residues. Trimming cost V 2 bases and J 3 bases, with 23 bases left between them.

V gene TRBV28 combines with J gene TRBJ2-1, with 9 bases aligning to TRBD1. With 1 base clipped from V and 5 bases from J, the junction kept 15 bases outside the gene matches. Germline lookup yields CDR1 MDHEN and CDR2 SYDVKM. This CDR3 is 19 amino acids long. CDR3: CASSLSPPKDRGVDNEQFF. The DNA of the CDR3 is TGTGCCAGCAGTTTATCCCCACCTAAGGACAGGGGAGTTGACAATGAGCAGTTCTTC.

The rearrangement uses TRBV28 and TRBJ1-2, with a tentative D call TRBD1 (6 bases). Germline CDR1 MDHEN, CDR2 SYDVKM. The CDR3 sequence is 13 residues long. V lost 5 bases, J lost 4 bases, and 11 bases lay in between. The DNA for the CDR3 is TGTGCCAGCAGTGCTGGACAGATCTATGGCTACACCTTC. Translation gives CASSAGQIYGYTF.

V usage is TRBV28 and J usage is TRBJ1-2; 12 bases agree with TRBD1. V lost 5 bases and J lost 4; bases outside the gene matches: 2. This CDR3 contains 14 residues. Germline loops: CDR1 MDHEN, CDR2 SYDVKM. The CDR3 reads CASSGTGGVYGYTF. The CDR3 DNA reads as TGTGCCAGCAGTGGGACAGGGGGCGTCTATGGCTACACCTTC.

The gene calls are TRBV27 and TRBJ1-1, with 10 bases aligning to TRBD1. This CDR3 spans 16 amino acids. The V and J ends lost 5 bases and 1 base, in that order; junction bases with no gene match: 7. Germline V gene data show CDR1 as MNHEY and CDR2 as SMNVEV (reference sequence). The CDR3 nucleotides are TGTGCCAGCAGTCCGCGGACAGGGGGAGGGAACACTGAAGCTTTCTTT. It translates to CASSPRTGGGNTEAFF.

The chain recombines TRBV4-1 with TRBJ1-5, with D tentatively TRBD1 (5 bases). V lost 4 bases and J lost 11, with 15 bases in between. Germline CDR1 and CDR2: MGHRA and YSYEKL. There are 13 residues in the CDR3. The CDR3: CASSPQPGEAQHF. The DNA of the CDR3 is TGCGCCAGCAGCCCCCAACCGGGGGAAGCCCAGCATTTT.

This chain links TRBV29-1 with TRBJ2-1; 11 bases fit TRBD1. The CDR3 extends over 14 amino acids. With 6 bases clipped from V and 5 bases from J, the junction kept 6 bases outside the gene matches. The germline V gene has CDR1 SQVTM and CDR2 ANQGSEA. This chain's CDR3 is CSVGQGALNNEQFF. The CDR3, as DNA: TGCAGCGTCGGACAGGGGGCCTTAAACAATGAGCAGTTCTTC.

The chain employs TRBV18 and TRBJ1-2; D not resolved. The V and J ends lost 3 bases and 8 bases respectively, with 13 bases between them. Germline CDR1 KGHSH, CDR2 LQKENI. The CDR3 consists of 13 residues. CDR3 in DNA: TGTGCCAGCTCACCGGCGGGGATGGGAGGCTACACCTTC. It translates to CASSPAGMGGYTF.

CDR3 bases: TGTGCCAGTCGCTCCCCCCCTGACAGATCCTATGGCTACACCTTC. Encoded protein: CASRSPPDRSYGYTF. V usage is TRBV28 and J usage is TRBJ1-2; D is perhaps TRBD1 (5 bases). Trimming removed 9 bases from V and 4 bases from J, with 21 bases in between. CDR1 and CDR2 from the germline V gene are MDHEN and SYDVKM. This CDR3 spans 15 amino acids.

V is TRBV6-5 and J is TRBJ1-6; the D gene is possibly TRBD1 (5 bases). The CDR3 runs to 15 residues. CDR1 is MNHEY and CDR2 is SVGAGI in the germline V gene. The germline V and J ends were trimmed by 0 bases and 10 bases, with 13 bases remaining between them. CDR3 nucleotide sequence: TGTGCCAGCAGTTACTCGATTCCGGGACTATCACCCCTCCACTTT. Its translation: CASSYSIPGLSPLHF.

J is TRBJ2-3 and V is TRBV7-8; D remains ambiguous. V gave up 0 bases and J gave up 5 bases, with 15 bases separating them. Per the germline V gene, CDR1 is SGHVS and CDR2 is FQNEAQ. There are 16 residues in the CDR3. The CDR3 nucleotides are TGTGCCAGCAGCTTAGCGACCGGGTCGGTGTTAGATACGCAGTATTTT. Translation: CASSLATGSVLDTQYF.

The gene calls are TRBV28 and TRBJ2-7; 9 bases line up with TRBD1. The germline CDR1 and CDR2 sequences are MDHEN and SYDVKM. This CDR3 is built from 12 residues. J lost 3 bases, V lost 6 bases, and 0 bases had no gene match. CDR3 coding DNA: TGTGCCAGCAGGACAGGGGGCTACGAGCAGTACTTC. Translated, it gives CASRTGGYEQYF.

The rearrangement uses TRBV5-1 and TRBJ2-1; 13 bases line up with TRBD2. CDR1 is SGHRS and CDR2 is YFSETQ in the germline V gene. This CDR3 comprises 15 residues. J was trimmed by 9 bases and V by 5 bases; bases with no gene match: 8. CDR3 nucleotides: TGCGCCAGCAGAAGGACTAGCGGGAGAGAAAGTGAGCAGTTCTTC. Translated: CASRRTSGRESEQFF.